This T cell receptor beta chain was identified during a study of T cell responses to AZD1222 COVID-19 vaccine. Across the study: Pooling covered second doses at about 4 or about 12 weeks.

Assay used: immunoSEQ multiplex PCR; TCRdb lists only in-frame clones, some missing. The data contain fewer than 200,000 clones, around 93% of them singletons. Germline CDR1 and CDR2: SEHNR and FQNEAQ (reference sequence). The CDR3 runs to 15 residues. The trim removed 8 bases at V and 4 bases at J, leaving 3 bases unmatched. J is TRBJ2-2 and V is TRBV7-9, with 14 nucleotides matching TRBD2. This material consisted of peripheral blood, taken on day 0 of AZD1222 vaccination. The sequence came from an adult in good health. The CDR3 coding sequence is TGTGCCAGCCAGGGACTAGCGGGAGTCACCGGGGAGCTGTTTTTT. Translation: CASQGLAGVTGELFF. Complete variable domain (other parts from reference TRBV7-9 and TRBJ2-2): DTGVSQNPRHKITKRGQNVTFRCDPISEHNRLYWYRQTLGQGPEFLTYFQNEAQLEKSRLLSDRFSAERPKGSFSTLEIQRTEQGDSAMYLCASQGLAGVTGELFFGEGSRLTVL.